The source of this T cell receptor beta chain is a study of cytomegalovirus exposure and HLA in healthy donors. Study-wide findings and caveats: TCR beta sequences numbering about 17,000 were associated with HLA alleles at 0.05 false discovery rate in a later analysis.

With regard to this clone: Its target is not known.

Germline lookup yields CDR1 MGHDK and CDR2 SYGVNS. Trimming removed 4 bases from V and 2 bases from J; junction bases left unmatched: 8. CDR3 length: 16 amino acids. At the time of sampling, donors were nominally healthy, though unrecorded immune exposures were likely. PCR was performed using 60 Vbeta and 13 Jbeta primers. Assay: immunoSEQ multiplex PCR; the TCRdb copy retains only in-frame clones and omits some. The table lists about 120,000 clones, roughly 65% of them singletons. This chain uses TRBV25-1 with TRBJ1-2; 9 nucleotides line up with TRBD1. This TCR derives from a middle-aged man in good health and CMV-seropositive. Sequenced material: PBMCs. CDR3 DNA sequence: TGTGCCAGCAGTGTTCATAGGGGACAGGGAAACTATGGCTACACCTTC. Protein product: CASSVHRGQGNYGYTF.